This T cell receptor (beta chain) is drawn from a study of neoadjuvant anti-PD-1 for oral cavity cancer. Study information: Patients mostly received three to four biweekly nivolumab doses at 3 mg/kg before surgery. Non-progressing patients received a fourth nivolumab dose near day 43, then surgery on days 50-56. Study-wide findings and caveats: Each response group had just a few patients in TCR analyses.

Concerning this clone: Its antigen is as yet unknown.

The assay was immunoSEQ multiplex PCR, and TCRdb's table has in-frame clones only and misses some. The table has fewer than 35,000 clones, just under 90% seen once; the top ten hold 3.5%. The TCR comes from a person aged 35-79 years with oral cavity squamous cell carcinoma. The sample was PBMCs, taken before nivolumab (anti-PD-1) treatment.

CDR3: CASTSGGAFGGELFF. As DNA, the CDR3 is TGTGCCAGCACAAGCGGGGGGGCCTTTGGCGGGGAGCTGTTTTTT. J is TRBJ2-2 and V is TRBV19, with 10 bases that match TRBD2. CDR1 is LNHDA, CDR2 SQIVND, per germline (reference sequence). The trim removed 9 bases at V and 7 bases at J, leaving 11 bases unmatched. The CDR3 is 15 residues long.